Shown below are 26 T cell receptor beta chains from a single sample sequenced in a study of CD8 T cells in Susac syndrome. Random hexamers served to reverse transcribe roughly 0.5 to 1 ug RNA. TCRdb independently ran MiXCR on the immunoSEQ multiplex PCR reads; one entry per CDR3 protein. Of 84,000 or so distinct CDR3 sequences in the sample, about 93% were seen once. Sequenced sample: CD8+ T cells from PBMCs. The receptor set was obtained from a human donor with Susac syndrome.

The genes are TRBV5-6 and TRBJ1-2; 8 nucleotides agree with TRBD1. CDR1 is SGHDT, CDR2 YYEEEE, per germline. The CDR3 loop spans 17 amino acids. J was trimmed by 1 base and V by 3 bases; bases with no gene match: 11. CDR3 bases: TGTGCCAGCAGCTACCGTAGACAGGGGCCTTTTAACTATGGCTACACCTTC. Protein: CASSYRRQGPFNYGYTF.

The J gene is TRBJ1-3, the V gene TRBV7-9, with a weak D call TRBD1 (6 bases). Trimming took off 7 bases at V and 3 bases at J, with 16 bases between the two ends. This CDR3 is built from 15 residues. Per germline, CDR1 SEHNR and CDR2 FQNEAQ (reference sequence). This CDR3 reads CASNLRGDIGNTIYF. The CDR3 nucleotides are TGTGCCAGCAATCTACGGGGGGACATTGGAAACACCATATATTTT.

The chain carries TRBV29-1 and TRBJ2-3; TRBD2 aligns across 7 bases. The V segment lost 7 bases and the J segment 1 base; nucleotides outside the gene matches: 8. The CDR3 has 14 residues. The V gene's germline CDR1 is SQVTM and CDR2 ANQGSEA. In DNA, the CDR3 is TGCAGCGCCATACTAGCGAGGGGCACAGATACGCAGTATTTT. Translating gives CSAILARGTDTQYF.

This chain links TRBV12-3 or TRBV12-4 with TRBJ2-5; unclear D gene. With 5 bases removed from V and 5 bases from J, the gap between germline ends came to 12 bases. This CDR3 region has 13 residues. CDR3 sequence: CASSRTVGETQYF. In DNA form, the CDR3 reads TGTGCCAGCAGTAGGACGGTGGGGGAGACCCAGTACTTC.

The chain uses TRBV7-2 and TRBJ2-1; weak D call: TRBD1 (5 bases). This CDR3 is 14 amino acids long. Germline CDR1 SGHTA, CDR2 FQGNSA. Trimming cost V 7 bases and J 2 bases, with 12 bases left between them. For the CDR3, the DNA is TGTGCCAGCACCCATCAAGGGGCCTACAATGAGCAGTTCTTC. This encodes CASTHQGAYNEQFF.

CDR3 in amino acids: CASSAGTATSGANVLTF. The CDR3 coding sequence is TGTGCCAGCAGCGCCGGGACAGCTACTTCTGGGGCCAACGTCCTGACTTTC. The gene calls are TRBV9 and TRBJ2-6, with 7 nucleotides matching TRBD1. The germline gives CDR1 SGDLS, CDR2 YYNGEE. The CDR3 has 17 residues. Trimming at V came to 3 bases and at J to 1 base, leaving 7 bases not matched to a gene.

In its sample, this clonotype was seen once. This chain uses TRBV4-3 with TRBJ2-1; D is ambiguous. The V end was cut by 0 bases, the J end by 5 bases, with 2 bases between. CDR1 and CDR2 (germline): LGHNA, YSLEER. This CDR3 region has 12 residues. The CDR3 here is CASSQDNNEQFF. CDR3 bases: TGCGCCAGCAGCCAAGACAACAATGAGCAGTTCTTC.

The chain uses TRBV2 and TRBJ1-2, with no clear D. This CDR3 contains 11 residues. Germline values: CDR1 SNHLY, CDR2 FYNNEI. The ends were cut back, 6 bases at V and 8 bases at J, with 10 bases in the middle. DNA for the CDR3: TGTGCCAGCAGGGACCCCCTAGGCTACACCTTC. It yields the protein CASRDPLGYTF.

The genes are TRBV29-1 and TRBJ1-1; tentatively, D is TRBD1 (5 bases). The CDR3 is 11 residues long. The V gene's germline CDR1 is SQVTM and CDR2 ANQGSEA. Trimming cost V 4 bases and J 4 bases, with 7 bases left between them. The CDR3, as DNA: TGCAGCGTTGGGGGCATCACTGAAGCTTTCTTT. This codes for CSVGGITEAFF.

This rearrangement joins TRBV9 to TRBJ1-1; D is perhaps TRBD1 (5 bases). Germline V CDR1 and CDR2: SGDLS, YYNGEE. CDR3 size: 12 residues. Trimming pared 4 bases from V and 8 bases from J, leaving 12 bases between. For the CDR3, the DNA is TGTGCCAGCAGCCCCGCAGGGCTGGAAGCTTTCTTT. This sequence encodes CASSPAGLEAFF.

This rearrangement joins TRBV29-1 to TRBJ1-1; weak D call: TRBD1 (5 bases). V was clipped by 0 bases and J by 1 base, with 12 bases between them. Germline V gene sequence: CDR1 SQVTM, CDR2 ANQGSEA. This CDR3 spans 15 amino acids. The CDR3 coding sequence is TGCAGCGTTGAAGATCGGGGCACTTGGAACACTGAAGCTTTCTTT. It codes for CSVEDRGTWNTEAFF. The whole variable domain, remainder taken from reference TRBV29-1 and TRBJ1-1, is SAVISQKPSRDICQRGTSLTIQCQVDSQVTMMFWYRQQPGQSLTLIATANQGSEATYESGFVIDKFPISRPNLTFSTLTVSNMSPEDSSIYLCSVEDRGTWNTEAFFGQGTRLTVV.

CDR3 region: CATGGGTDTQYF. For the CDR3, the DNA is TGTGCCACCGGCGGGGGCACAGATACGCAGTATTTT. V is TRBV15 and J is TRBJ2-3, with D possibly TRBD2 on 6 matching bases. V was trimmed by 8 bases and J by 1 base, leaving 7 bases between them. The CDR3 contains 12 residues. The germline gives CDR1 LNHNV, CDR2 YYDKDF (reference sequence).

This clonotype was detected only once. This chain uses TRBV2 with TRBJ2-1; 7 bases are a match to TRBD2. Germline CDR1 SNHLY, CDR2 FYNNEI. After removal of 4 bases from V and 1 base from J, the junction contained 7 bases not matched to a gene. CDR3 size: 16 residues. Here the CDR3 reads CASSGEGAESYNEQFF. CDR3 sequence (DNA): TGTGCCAGCAGTGGGGAGGGAGCGGAATCCTACAATGAGCAGTTCTTC.

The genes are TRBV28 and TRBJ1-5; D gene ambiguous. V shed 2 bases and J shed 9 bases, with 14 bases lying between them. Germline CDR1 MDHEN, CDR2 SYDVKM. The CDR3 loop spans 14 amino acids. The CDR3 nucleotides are TGTGCCAGCAGTTTAACACATGGGGTTGGGCCCCAGCATTTT. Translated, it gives CASSLTHGVGPQHF.

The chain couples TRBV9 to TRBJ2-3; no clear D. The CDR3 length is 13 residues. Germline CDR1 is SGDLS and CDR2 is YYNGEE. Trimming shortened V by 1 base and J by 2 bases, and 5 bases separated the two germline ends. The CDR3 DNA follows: TGTGCCAGCAGCGTATGGTCCACAGATACGCAGTATTTT. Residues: CASSVWSTDTQYF.

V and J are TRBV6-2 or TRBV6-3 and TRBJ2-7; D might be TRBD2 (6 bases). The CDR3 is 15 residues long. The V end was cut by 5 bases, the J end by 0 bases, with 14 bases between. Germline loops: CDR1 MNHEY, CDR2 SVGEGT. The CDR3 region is CASSPPLGSSYEQYF. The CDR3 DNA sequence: TGTGCCAGCAGTCCCCCCCTCGGGAGCTCCTACGAGCAGTACTTC.

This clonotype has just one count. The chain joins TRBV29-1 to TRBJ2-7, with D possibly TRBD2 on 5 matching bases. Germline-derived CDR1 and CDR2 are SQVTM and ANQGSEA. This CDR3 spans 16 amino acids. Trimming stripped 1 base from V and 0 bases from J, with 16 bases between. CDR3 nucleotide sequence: TGCAGCGTTGAAGGTGAGACCAGCGGAAACTCCTACGAGCAGTACTTC. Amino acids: CSVEGETSGNSYEQYF.

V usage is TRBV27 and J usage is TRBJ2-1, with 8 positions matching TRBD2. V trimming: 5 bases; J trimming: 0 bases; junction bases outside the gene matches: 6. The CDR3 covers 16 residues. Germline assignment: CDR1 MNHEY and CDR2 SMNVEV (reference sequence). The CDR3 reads CASSPYGGASYNEQFF. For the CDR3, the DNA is TGTGCCAGCAGTCCGTACGGGGGGGCCTCCTACAATGAGCAGTTCTTC.

CDR3 protein: CASSPGPHEAFF. The DNA of the CDR3 is TGTGCCAGCAGTCCCGGCCCCCATGAAGCTTTCTTT. The genes are TRBV6-5 and TRBJ1-1; D is unclear. Trimming pared 5 bases from V and 7 bases from J, leaving 11 bases between. The CDR3 loop spans 12 amino acids. CDR1 is MNHEY, CDR2 SVGAGI, per germline.

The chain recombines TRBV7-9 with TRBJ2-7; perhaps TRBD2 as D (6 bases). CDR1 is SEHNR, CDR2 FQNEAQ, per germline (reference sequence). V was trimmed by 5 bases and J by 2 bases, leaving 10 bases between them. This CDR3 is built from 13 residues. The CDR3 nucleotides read TGTGCCAGCAGCACGGGGGAAGCCTACGAGCAGTACTTC. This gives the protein CASSTGEAYEQYF.

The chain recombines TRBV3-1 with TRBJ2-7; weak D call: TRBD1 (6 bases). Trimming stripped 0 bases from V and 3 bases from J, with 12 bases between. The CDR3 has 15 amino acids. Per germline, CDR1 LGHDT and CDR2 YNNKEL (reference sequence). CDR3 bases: TGTGCCAGCAGCCAAGATCCGCCAGGGGACTACGAGCAGTACTTC. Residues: CASSQDPPGDYEQYF.

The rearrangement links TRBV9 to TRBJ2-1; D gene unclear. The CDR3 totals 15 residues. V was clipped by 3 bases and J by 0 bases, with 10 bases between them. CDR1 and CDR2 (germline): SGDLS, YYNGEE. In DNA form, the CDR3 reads TGTGCCAGCAGCGCAGCCGCTAGCTCCTACAATGAGCAGTTCTTC. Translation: CASSAAASSYNEQFF.

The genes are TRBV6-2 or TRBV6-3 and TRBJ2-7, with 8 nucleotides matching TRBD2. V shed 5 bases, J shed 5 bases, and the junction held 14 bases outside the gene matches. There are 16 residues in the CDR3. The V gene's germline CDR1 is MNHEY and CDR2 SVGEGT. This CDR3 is CASSQWEREWEDEQYF. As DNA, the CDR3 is TGTGCCAGCAGTCAATGGGAGCGGGAGTGGGAAGACGAGCAGTACTTC.

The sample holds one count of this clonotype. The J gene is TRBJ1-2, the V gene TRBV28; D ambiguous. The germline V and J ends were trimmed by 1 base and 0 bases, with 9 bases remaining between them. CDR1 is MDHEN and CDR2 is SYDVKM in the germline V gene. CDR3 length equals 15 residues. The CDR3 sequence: CASSLFGLANYGYTF. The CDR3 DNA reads TGTGCCAGCAGTTTATTCGGGTTAGCTAACTATGGCTACACCTTC.

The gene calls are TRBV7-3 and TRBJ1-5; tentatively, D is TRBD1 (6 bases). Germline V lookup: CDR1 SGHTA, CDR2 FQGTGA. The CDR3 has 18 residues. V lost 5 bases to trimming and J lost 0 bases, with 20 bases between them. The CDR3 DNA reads TGTGCCAGCAGCCCCCCGGCAGGGGCCCCTAATAGCAATCAGCCCCAGCATTTT. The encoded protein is CASSPPAGAPNSNQPQHF.

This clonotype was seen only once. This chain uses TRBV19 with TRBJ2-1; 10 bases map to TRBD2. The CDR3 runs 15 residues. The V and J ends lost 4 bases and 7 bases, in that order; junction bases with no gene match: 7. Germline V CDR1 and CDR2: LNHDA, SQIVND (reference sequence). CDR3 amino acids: CASSSLAGVRNEQFF. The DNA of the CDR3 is TGTGCCAGTAGTAGTCTAGCGGGAGTGAGGAATGAGCAGTTCTTC.